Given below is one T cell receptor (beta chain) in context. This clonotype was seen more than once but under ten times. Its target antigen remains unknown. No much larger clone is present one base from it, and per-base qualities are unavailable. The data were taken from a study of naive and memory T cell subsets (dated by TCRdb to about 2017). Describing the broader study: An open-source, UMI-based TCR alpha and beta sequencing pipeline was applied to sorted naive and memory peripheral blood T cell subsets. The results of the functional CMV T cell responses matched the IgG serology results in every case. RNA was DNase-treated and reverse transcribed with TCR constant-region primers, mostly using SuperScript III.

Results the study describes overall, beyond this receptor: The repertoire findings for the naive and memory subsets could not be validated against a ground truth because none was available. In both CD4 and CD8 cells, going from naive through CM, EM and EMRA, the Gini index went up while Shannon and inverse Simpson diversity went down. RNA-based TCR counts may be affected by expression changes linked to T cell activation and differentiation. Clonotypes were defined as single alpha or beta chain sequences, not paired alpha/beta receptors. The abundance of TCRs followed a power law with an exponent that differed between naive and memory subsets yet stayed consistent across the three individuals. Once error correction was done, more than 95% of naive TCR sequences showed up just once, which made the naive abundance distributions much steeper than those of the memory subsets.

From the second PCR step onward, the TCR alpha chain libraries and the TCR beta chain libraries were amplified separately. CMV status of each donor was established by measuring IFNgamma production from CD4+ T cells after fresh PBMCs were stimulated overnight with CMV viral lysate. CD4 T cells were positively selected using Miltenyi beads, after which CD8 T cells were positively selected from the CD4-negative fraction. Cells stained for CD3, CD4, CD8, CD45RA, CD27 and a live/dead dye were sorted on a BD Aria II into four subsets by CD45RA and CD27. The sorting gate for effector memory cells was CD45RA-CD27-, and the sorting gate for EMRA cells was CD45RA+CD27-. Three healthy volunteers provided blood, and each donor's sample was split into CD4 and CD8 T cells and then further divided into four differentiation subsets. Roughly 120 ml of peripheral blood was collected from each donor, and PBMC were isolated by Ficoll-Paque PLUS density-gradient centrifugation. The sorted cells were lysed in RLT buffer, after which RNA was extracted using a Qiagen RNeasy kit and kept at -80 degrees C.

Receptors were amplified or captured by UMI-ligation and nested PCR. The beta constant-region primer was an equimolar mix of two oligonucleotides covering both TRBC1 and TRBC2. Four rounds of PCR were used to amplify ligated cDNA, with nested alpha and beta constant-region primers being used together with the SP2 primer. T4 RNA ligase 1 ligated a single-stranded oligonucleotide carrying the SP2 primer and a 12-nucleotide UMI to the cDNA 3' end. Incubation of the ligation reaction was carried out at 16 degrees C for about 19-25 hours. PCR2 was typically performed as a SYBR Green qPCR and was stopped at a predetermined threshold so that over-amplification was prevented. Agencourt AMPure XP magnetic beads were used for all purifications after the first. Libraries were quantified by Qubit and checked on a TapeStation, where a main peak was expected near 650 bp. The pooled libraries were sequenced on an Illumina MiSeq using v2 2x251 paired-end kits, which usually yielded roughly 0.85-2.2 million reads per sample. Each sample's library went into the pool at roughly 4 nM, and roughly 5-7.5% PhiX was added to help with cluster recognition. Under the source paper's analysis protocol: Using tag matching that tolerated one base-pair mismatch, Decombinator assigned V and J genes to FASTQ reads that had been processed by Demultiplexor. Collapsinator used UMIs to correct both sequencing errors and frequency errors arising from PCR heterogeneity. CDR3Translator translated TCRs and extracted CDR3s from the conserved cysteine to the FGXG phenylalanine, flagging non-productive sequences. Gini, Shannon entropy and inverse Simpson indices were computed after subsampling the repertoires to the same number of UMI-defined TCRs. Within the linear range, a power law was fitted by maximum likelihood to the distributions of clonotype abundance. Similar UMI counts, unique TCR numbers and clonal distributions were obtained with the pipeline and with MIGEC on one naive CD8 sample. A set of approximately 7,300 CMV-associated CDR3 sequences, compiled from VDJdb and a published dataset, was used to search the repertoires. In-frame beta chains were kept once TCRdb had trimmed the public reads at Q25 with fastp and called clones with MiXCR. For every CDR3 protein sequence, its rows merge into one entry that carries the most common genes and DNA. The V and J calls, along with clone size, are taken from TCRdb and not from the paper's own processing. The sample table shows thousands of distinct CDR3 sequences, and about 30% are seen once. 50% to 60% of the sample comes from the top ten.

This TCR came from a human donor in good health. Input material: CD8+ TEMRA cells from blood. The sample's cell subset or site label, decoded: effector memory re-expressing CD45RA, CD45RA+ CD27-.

In nucleotide form, the sequence is TGTGCCAGCAGCCACAACACCGGGACAAAAGAGACCCAGTACTTC. It is translated as CASSHNTGTKETQYF. Recombination connected TRBV5-5 to TRBJ2-5, with TRBD1 tentatively as D gene (6 bases match). According to the germline V gene (reference sequence), CDR1 reads SGHKS and CDR2 reads YYEKEE. V gives up 4 bases and J gives up 3 bases, and the segment between their germline ends measures 16 bases. Taken from cysteine to phenylalanine, the CDR3 has 15 residues. The retained sequence is limited to the CDR3, 45 bases, with the frame set at the first base.